The rows below give T cell receptor beta chains drawn from one sample of a study of cytomegalovirus exposure and HLA in healthy donors. Profiling relied on immunoSEQ multiplex PCR, and the TCRdb table lists in-frame clones only, not all of them. This repertoire shows approximately 200,000 clones, approximately 79% found once; its top ten account for around 1.6%. The sequenced sample consisted of PBMCs. The receptors were gathered from a woman between 18 and 30 years old in good health and CMV-seronegative. The CDR3 runs from the conserved cysteine through the conserved F or W.

CDR3aa: CAWSAPGTAGYEQYF
v_gene: TRBV30

CDR3aa: CASSSMTGDDYGYTF
v_gene: TRBV11-2

CDR3aa: CASSPPTGLNTEAFF
v_gene: TRBV28

CDR3aa: CASSEQGDIQYF
v_gene: TRBV10-1

CDR3aa: CASSQEGAGGWNEQFF
v_gene: TRBV4-1

CDR3aa: CASSLTTGASYGYTF
v_gene: TRBV7-9

CDR3aa: CSVVLQANQPQHF
v_gene: TRBV29-1

CDR3aa: CASSESTSGDFSSYEQYF
v_gene: TRBV6-1

CDR3aa: CASSQDNTGPSGYTF
v_gene: TRBV4-1

CDR3aa: CSVVVAPTYNEQFF
v_gene: TRBV29-1

CDR3aa: CASSEERERSPLHF
v_gene: TRBV6-1

CDR3aa: CASGGAGYSNQPQHF
v_gene: TRBV19

CDR3aa: CASSLRSGGGRNEQFF
v_gene: TRBV5-1

CDR3aa: CSVEEAGEQYF
v_gene: TRBV29-1

CDR3aa: CASSPGTSGYEQYF
v_gene: TRBV6-6

CDR3aa: CATLAGTYNEQFF
v_gene: TRBV28

CDR3aa: CASSYGADLAKNIQYF
v_gene: TRBV6-5

CDR3aa: CAIKDGGGNQETQYF
v_gene: TRBV10-3

CDR3aa: CAISPGTVNQPQHF
v_gene: TRBV10-3

CDR3aa: CASSPPDQGQNSPLHF
v_gene: TRBV18

CDR3aa: CASSVGLATQETQYF
v_gene: TRBV2

CDR3aa: CAWSSGLPETQYF
v_gene: TRBV30

CDR3aa: CASSSGTGNNEQFF
v_gene: TRBV7-2

CDR3aa: CASSVGPQTSSYEPYF
v_gene: TRBV5-1

CDR3aa: CASSSGGRTGELFF
v_gene: TRBV6-5

CDR3aa: CASSGDPDRGKETQYF
v_gene: TRBV6-1

CDR3aa: CASRIAGVVETQYF
v_gene: TRBV28

CDR3aa: CASSLGGQGQPQHF
v_gene: TRBV7-9